Following are 8 T cell receptor beta chains from one sample sequenced in a study of blood T cell repertoires in COVID-19. This table comes from immunoSEQ multiplex PCR, and its TCRdb copy is limited to in-frame clones, with some not included. The sample records tens of thousands of clones, 91% being singletons. Sequencing input: peripheral blood. These receptor sequences come from a human donor with active COVID-19. The donor label of this sample is uncertain.

The genes are TRBV7-8 and TRBJ1-5; TRBD1 might be the D (6 bases). The CDR3 has 15 amino acids. Trimming removed 0 bases from V and 7 bases from J, with 13 bases in between. CDR1 SGHVS and CDR2 FQNEAQ come from the germline V gene. The CDR3 bases are TGTGCCAGCAGCTTAGCGAACAGGGAAGGCCAGCCCCAGCATTTT. As protein: CASSLANREGQPQHF.

DNA of the CDR3: TGTGCCAGCAGCCTTAGGACAGGGGGAGATTTCACAGATACGCAGTATTTT. It specifies CASSLRTGGDFTDTQYF. This sequence joins TRBV11-3 and TRBJ2-3; 10 nucleotides agree with TRBD1. Germline V gene sequence: CDR1 SGHNT, CDR2 YENEEA. This CDR3 is built from 17 residues. Losses at the gene ends were 5 bases for V and 2 bases for J; bases not matched to a gene: 10. Combining the CDR3 with reference TRBV11-3 and TRBJ2-3 gives the whole variable domain EAGVVQSPRYKIIEKKQPVAFWCNPISGHNTLYWYLQNLGQGPELLIRYENEEAVDDSQLPKDRFSAERLKGVDSTLKIQPAELGDSAVYLCASSLRTGGDFTDTQYFGPGTRLTVL.

This chain uses TRBV24-1 with TRBJ2-7, with TRBD1 identical over 10 bases. Germline lookup yields CDR1 KGHDR and CDR2 SFDVKD. The V gene end was trimmed by 4 bases and the J gene end by 4 bases; junction bases not matched to a gene: 3. There are 14 residues in the CDR3. CDR3 amino acids: CATSDPDRGYEQYF. DNA of the CDR3: TGTGCCACCAGTGACCCGGACAGGGGGTACGAGCAGTACTTC.

The V call is TRBV28, the J call TRBJ2-5; D possibly corresponds to TRBD1 (5 bases). Germline-derived CDR1 and CDR2 are MDHEN and SYDVKM. The V end lost 5 bases, the J end lost 1 base, and 14 bases lay between the germline ends. The CDR3 contains 15 residues. The CDR3 bases are TGTGCCAGCAGTCGCCAGAGACAGACCCAAGAGACCCAGTACTTC. Encoded protein: CASSRQRQTQETQYF.

This chain joins TRBV27 and TRBJ2-2; perhaps TRBD2 as D (5 bases). The CDR3 has 14 amino acids. In germline, CDR1 is MNHEY, CDR2 SMNVEV (reference sequence). V lost 6 bases and J lost 3, with 11 bases in between. The chain's CDR3 is CASRIARDTGELFF. Here the CDR3 DNA reads TGTGCCAGCAGAATAGCGCGGGACACCGGGGAGCTGTTTTTT.

The rearrangement uses TRBV30 and TRBJ2-1, with 12 bases that match TRBD2. The V gene end was trimmed by 1 base and the J gene end by 7 bases; junction bases not matched to a gene: 5. The CDR3 runs 15 residues. Germline V gene lookup returns CDR1 GTSNPN and CDR2 SVGIG (reference sequence). The CDR3 bases are TGTGCCTGGAGTGGGACTAGCGGGATGCTTAATGAGCAGTTCTTC. It specifies CAWSGTSGMLNEQFF.

This chain uses TRBV12-3 or TRBV12-4 with TRBJ2-7; no firm D call. V lost 3 bases, J lost 7 bases, and 13 bases lay in between. The CDR3 consists of 13 residues. The CDR3 loop reads CASSLTERWEQYF. The CDR3 nucleotides are TGTGCCAGCAGTTTGACGGAGCGCTGGGAGCAGTACTTC.

The gene calls are TRBV18 and TRBJ2-1; 10 nucleotides align to TRBD2. This CDR3 spans 16 amino acids. Per the germline V gene, CDR1 is KGHSH and CDR2 is LQKENI. Unmatched junction bases numbered 3, after V lost 0 bases and J lost 4 bases. The CDR3 sequence: CASSPPASGGYNEQFF. In DNA form, the CDR3 reads TGTGCCAGCTCACCACCGGCTAGCGGGGGATACAATGAGCAGTTCTTC.